These 3 T cell receptor beta chains originate from one sample sequenced in a study (dated by TCRdb to the mid-2010s). The library was obtained by 5' RACE. The data were produced on an Illumina MiSeq. The public sequencing data were trimmed at Q25 with fastp and processed into clonotypes with MiXCR by TCRdb, which kept only in-frame beta chains. Entries are consolidated by CDR3 protein sequence, retaining the most common genes and DNA. Within this sample are tens of thousands of distinct CDR3 sequences, with 20% to 30% of them counted one time only. The ten largest account for 3.5% to 4.5% of the sample. Input material: naive CD4+ T cells sorted from a lymph node. The sample's cell subset or site, from its label and the paper: naive CD4+ T cells, CD4+CD45RA+CD25-. The receptors here all came from a female donor with breast cancer.

This clonotype was observed a handful of times. V is TRBV10-1 and J is TRBJ2-5, with 9 bases aligning to TRBD2. J lost 4 bases, V lost 3 bases, and 12 bases had no gene match. In germline, CDR1 is WNHNN, CDR2 SYGVQD (reference sequence). The CDR3 runs to 17 residues. DNA of the CDR3: TGCGCCAGCAGTGAAAAAGGGCCTAGCGGGATAGGAGAGACCCAGTACTTC. Amino acids: CASSEKGPSGIGETQYF.

The V call is TRBV27, the J call TRBJ2-7; D could derive from TRBD1 or TRBD2 (5 bases each). This CDR3 has 11 amino acids. From germline, CDR1 is MNHEY and CDR2 SMNVEV (reference sequence). The V end lost 6 bases, the J end lost 10 bases, and 13 bases lay between the germline ends. CDR3 protein: CASSKGTEQYF. The CDR3 DNA reads TGTGCCAGCAGCAAAGGGACCGAACAGTACTTC.

By share, this clonotype counts as medium-sized. The rearrangement joins TRBV10-1 to TRBJ2-3; 12 positions agree with TRBD2. Trimming took 6 bases from V and 3 from J; bases not matched to a gene: 16. This CDR3 has 19 residues. The germline gives CDR1 WNHNN, CDR2 SYGVQD (reference sequence). The CDR3 DNA sequence: TGCGCCAGCAGCCCCTCCGGGCTAGCGGGGGGGCACAAGACAGATACGCAGTATTTT. Protein product: CASSPSGLAGGHKTDTQYF.